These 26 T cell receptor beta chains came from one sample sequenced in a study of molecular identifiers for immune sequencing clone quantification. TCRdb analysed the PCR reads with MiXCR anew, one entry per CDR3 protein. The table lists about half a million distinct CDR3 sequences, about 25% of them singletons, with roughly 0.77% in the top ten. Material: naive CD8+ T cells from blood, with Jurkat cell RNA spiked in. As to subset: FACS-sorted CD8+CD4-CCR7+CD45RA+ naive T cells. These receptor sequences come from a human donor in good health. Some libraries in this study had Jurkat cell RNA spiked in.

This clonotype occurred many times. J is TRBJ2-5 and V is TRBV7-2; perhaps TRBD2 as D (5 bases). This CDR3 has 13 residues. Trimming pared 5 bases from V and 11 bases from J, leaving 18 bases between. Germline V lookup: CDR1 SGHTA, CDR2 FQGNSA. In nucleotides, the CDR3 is TGTGCCAGCAGCCCCTTCGGGGAGCTTGATCAGTACTTC. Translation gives CASSPFGELDQYF. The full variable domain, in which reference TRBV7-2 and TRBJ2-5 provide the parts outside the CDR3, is GAGVSQSPSNKVTEKGKDVELRCDPISGHTALYWYRQSLGQGLEFLIYFQGNSAPDKSGLPSDRFSAERTGGSVSTLTIQRTQQEDSAVYLCASSPFGELDQYFGPGTRLLVL.

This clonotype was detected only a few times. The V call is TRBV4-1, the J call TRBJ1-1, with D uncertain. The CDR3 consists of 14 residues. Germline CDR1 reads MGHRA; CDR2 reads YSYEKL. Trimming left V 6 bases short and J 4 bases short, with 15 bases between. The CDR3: CASRTSLGGTEAFF. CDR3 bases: TGCGCCAGCAGGACATCGTTAGGAGGCACTGAAGCTTTCTTT.

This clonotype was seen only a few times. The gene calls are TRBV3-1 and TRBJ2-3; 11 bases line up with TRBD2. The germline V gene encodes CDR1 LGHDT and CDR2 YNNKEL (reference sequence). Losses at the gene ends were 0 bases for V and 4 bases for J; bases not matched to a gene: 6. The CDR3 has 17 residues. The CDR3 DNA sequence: TGTGCCAGCAGCCAAGAGACTAGCGGGACTAGGGCAGATACGCAGTATTTT. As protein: CASSQETSGTRADTQYF.

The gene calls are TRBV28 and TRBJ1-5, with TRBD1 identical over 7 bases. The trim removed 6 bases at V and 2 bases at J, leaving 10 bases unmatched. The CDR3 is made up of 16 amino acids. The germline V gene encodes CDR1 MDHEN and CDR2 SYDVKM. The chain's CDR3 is CASRYQGVYGNQPQHF. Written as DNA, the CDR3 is TGTGCCAGCAGGTACCAGGGGGTTTATGGCAATCAGCCCCAGCATTTT.

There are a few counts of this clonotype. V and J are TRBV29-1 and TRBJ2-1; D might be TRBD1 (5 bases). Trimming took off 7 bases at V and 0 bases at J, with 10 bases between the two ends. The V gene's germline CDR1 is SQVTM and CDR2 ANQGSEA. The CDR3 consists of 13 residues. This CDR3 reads CSGQTPSYNEQFF. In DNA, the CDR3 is TGCAGCGGACAGACGCCCTCCTACAATGAGCAGTTCTTC.

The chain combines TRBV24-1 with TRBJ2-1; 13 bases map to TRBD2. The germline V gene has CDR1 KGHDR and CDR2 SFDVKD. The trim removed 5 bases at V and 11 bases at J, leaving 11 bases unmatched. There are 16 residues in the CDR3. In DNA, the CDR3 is TGTGCCACCAGTGGAGGACTAGCGGGAGCGACAATGAAGCAGTTCTTC. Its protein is CATSGGLAGATMKQFF.

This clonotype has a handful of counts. The CDR3 reads CSARAWREGLAGELFF. In nucleotides, the CDR3 is TGCAGTGCTAGAGCTTGGCGGGAGGGTTTAGCCGGGGAGCTGTTTTTT. V gene TRBV20-1 combines with J gene TRBJ2-2; TRBD2 matches at 9 bases. Germline V CDR1 and CDR2: DFQATT, SNEGSKA (reference sequence). V was pared by 1 base and J by 6 bases, with 9 bases of the junction left unmatched. The CDR3 contains 16 residues.

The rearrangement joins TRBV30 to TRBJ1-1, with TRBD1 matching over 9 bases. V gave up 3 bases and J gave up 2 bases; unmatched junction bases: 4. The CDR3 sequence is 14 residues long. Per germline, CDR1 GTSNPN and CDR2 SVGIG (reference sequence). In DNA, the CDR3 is TGTGCCTGGAGAGCGACAGGGGGTAACACTGAAGCTTTCTTT. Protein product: CAWRATGGNTEAFF.

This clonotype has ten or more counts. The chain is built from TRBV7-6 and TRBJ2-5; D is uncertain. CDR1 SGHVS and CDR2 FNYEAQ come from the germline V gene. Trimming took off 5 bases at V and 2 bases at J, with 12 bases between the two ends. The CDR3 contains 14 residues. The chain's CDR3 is CASSHVNPQETQYF. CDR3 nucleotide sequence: TGTGCCAGCAGCCACGTAAACCCACAAGAGACCCAGTACTTC. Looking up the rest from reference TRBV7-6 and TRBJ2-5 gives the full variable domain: GAGVSQSPRYKVTKRGQDVALRCDPISGHVSLYWYRQALGQGPEFLTYFNYEAQQDKSGLPNDRFSAERPEGSISTLTIQRTEQRDSAMYRCASSHVNPQETQYFGPGTRLLVL.

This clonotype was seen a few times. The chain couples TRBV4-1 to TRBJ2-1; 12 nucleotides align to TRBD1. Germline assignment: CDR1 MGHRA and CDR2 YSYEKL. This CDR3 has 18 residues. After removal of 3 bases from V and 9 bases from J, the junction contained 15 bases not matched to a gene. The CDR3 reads CASSHSGTGTGGFSEQFF. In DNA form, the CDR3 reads TGCGCCAGCAGCCACTCCGGCACCGGGACAGGGGGCTTTTCTGAGCAGTTCTTC.

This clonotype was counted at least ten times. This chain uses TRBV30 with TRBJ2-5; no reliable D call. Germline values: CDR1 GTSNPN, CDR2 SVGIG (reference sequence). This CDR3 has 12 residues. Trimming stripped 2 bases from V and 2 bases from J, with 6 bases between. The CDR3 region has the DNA TGTGCCTGGAGTTCAGGTCAAGAGACCCAGTACTTC. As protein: CAWSSGQETQYF.

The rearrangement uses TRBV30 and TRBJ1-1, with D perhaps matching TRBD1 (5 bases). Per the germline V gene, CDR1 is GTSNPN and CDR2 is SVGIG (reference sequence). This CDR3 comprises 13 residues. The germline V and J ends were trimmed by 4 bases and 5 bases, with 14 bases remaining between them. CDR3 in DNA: TGTGCCTGGACTCTAGAGGGGCGGACTGAAGCTTTCTTT. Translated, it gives CAWTLEGRTEAFF.

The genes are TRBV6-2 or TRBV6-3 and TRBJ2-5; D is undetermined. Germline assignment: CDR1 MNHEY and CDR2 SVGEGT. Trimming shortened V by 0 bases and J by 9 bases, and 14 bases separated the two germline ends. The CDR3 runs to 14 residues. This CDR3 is CASSYSGLQAPQYF. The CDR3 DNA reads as TGTGCCAGCAGTTACTCCGGCTTGCAAGCGCCCCAGTACTTC.

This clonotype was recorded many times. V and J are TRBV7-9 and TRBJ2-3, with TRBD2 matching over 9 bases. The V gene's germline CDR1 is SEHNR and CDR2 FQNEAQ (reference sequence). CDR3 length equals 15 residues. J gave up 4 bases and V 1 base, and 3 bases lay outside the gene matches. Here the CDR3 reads CASSLVGGGADTQYF. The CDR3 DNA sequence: TGTGCCAGCAGCTTAGTCGGCGGGGGGGCAGATACGCAGTATTTT.

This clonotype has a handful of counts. The DNA for the CDR3 is TGTGCCAGCAGCCAACGGGACGGCCTCCACGAGCAGTACTTC. This sequence encodes CASSQRDGLHEQYF. This sequence joins TRBV3-1 and TRBJ2-7; D may be TRBD1 or TRBD2 (5 bases each). Trimming took 2 bases from V and 5 from J, leaving 13 bases between them. The CDR3 is made up of 14 amino acids. Germline loops: CDR1 LGHDT, CDR2 YNNKEL (reference sequence).

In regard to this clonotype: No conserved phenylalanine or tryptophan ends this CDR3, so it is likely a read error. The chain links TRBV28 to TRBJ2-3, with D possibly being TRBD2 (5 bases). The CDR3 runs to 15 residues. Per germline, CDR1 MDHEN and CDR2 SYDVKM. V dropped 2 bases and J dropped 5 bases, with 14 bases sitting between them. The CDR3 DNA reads TGTGCCAGCAGTTTAAGGTCCGGGATCGTAGATACGCAGTATCTT. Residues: CASSLRSGIVDTQYL.

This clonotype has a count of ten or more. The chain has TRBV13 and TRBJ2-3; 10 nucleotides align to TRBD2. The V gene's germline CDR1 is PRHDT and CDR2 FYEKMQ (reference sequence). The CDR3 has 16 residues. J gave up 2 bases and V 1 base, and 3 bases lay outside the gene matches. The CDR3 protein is CASSLVLAGVTDTQYF. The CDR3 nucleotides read TGTGCCAGCAGCTTAGTTCTAGCGGGGGTCACAGATACGCAGTATTTT.

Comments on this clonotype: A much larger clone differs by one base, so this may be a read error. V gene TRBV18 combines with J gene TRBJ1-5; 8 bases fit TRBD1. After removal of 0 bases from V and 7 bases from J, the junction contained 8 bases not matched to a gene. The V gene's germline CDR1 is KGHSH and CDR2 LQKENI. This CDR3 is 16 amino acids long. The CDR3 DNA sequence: TGTGCCAGCTCACCACCGTTCACAGGGGGTGGGCAGCCCCAGCATTTT. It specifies CASSPPFTGGGQPQHF.

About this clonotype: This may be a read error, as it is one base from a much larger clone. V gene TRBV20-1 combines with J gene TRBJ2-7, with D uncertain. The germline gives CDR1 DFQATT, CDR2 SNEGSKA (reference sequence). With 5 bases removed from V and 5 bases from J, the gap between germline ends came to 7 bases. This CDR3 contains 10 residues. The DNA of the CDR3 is TGCAGTGCTGGTGGGGACGAGCAGTACTTC. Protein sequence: CSAGGDEQYF.

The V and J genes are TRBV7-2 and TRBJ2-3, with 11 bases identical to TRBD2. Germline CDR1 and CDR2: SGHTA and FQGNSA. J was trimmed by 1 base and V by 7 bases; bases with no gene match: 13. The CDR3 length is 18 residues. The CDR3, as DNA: TGTGCCAGCAACCTACTAGCGGGAGAGGGGTGGGGCACAGATACGCAGTATTTT. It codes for CASNLLAGEGWGTDTQYF.

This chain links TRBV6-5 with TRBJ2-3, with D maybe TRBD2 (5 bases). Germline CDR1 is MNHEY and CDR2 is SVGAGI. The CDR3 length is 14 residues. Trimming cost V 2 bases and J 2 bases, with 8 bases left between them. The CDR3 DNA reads TGTGCCAGCAGTTACGACGGGGTCACAGATACGCAGTATTTT. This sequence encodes CASSYDGVTDTQYF.

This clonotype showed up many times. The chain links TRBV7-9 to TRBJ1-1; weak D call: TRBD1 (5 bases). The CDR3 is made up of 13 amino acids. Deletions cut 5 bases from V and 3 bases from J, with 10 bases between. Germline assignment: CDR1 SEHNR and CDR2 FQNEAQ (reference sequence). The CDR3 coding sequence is TGTGCCAGCAGCGTCAGGGTGGACACTGAAGCTTTCTTT. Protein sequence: CASSVRVDTEAFF.

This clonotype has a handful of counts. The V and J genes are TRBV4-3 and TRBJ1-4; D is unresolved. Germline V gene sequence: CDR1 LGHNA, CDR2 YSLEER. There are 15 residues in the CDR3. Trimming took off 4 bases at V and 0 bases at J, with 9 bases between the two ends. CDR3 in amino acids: CASSLDGTTNEKLFF. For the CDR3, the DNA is TGCGCCAGCAGCCTTGACGGAACAACTAATGAAAAACTGTTTTTT.

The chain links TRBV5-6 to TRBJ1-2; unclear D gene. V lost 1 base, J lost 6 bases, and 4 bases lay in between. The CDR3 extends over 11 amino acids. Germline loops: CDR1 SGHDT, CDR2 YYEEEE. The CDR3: CASSLTDGYTF. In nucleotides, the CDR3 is TGTGCCAGCAGCTTGACGGATGGCTACACCTTC.

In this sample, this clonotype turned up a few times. CDR3 sequence (DNA): TGCGCCAGCAGCTTGTGGGGGACTAGTGGCGAGCAGTACTTC. Protein sequence: CASSLWGTSGEQYF. The gene calls are TRBV5-1 and TRBJ2-7; the match to TRBD2 covers 8 bases. The ends lost 1 base at V and 6 bases at J; junction bases unmatched: 6. Per germline, CDR1 SGHRS and CDR2 YFSETQ. The CDR3 is 14 amino acids.

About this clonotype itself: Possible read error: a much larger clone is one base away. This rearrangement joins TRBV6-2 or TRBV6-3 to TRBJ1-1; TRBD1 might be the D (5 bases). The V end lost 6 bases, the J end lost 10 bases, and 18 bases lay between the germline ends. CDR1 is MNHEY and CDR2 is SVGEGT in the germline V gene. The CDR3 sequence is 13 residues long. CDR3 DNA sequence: TGTGCCAGCAGGACAATTGAGGTCGGGGGAGCTTTCTTT. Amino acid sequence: CASRTIEVGGAFF.